These 5 T cell receptor beta chains came from one sample sequenced in a study of blood T cell repertoires in COVID-19. Assay used: immunoSEQ multiplex PCR; TCRdb lists only in-frame clones, some missing. In the table there are about 120,000 clones, about 85% of which are singletons. Specimen: peripheral blood. These TCRs come from a human donor in a cohort sampled during active COVID-19.

This chain links TRBV28 with TRBJ1-2; 9 bases fit TRBD1. The CDR3 covers 16 residues. The V gene end was trimmed by 2 bases and the J gene end by 4 bases; junction bases not matched to a gene: 8. The germline V gene has CDR1 MDHEN and CDR2 SYDVKM. CDR3 region: CASSLITGGRSYGYTF. For the CDR3, the DNA is TGTGCCAGCAGTTTAATCACAGGGGGCCGAAGCTATGGCTACACCTTC.

The rearrangement uses TRBV11-2 and TRBJ2-7; tentative D call: TRBD2 (5 bases). The CDR3 covers 14 residues. Per germline, CDR1 SGHAT and CDR2 FQNNGV. Trimming removed 6 bases from V and 6 bases from J, with 18 bases in between. The CDR3 spells CASSRRRQRGEQYF. The CDR3 nucleotides are TGTGCCAGCAGTCGTCGGAGGCAGCGCGGCGAGCAGTACTTC.

V and J are TRBV6-2 or TRBV6-3 and TRBJ2-1, with D possibly being TRBD2 (5 bases). This CDR3 contains 15 residues. The germline CDR1 and CDR2 sequences are MNHEY and SVGEGT. V dropped 1 base and J dropped 10 bases, with 17 bases sitting between them. CDR3 in amino acids: CASSYWESTVGEQFF. In DNA form, the CDR3 reads TGTGCCAGCAGTTACTGGGAGTCTACCGTTGGCGAGCAGTTCTTC.

The chain carries TRBV7-2 and TRBJ2-3, with 7 bases fitting TRBD2. V shed 3 bases and J 2 bases; nucleotides not matched to a gene: 8. This CDR3 is built from 16 residues. CDR1 SGHTA and CDR2 FQGNSA come from the germline V gene. The CDR3 is CASSFVPSGHTDTQYF. The DNA of the CDR3 is TGTGCCAGCAGCTTCGTTCCTAGCGGACACACAGATACGCAGTATTTT.

The J gene is TRBJ2-1, the V gene TRBV6-5, with a possible D match to TRBD1 (5 bases). Germline loops: CDR1 MNHEY, CDR2 SVGAGI. CDR3 length equals 14 residues. The V gene lost 5 bases and the J gene lost 6 bases, with 14 bases spanning the gap. CDR3: CASSQGPPGNEQFF. CDR3 bases: TGTGCCAGCAGTCAGGGCCCCCCAGGCAATGAGCAGTTCTTC.